The 2 T cell receptor beta chains below were found in one sample sequenced in a study of T cell repertoires in cytomegalovirus infection. Via MiXCR, TCRdb re-called the reads, giving one row per CDR3 protein. This repertoire shows some 560,000 distinct CDR3 sequences, 40% found once; its top ten account for about half. No antigen is known for these receptors. Sequencing was performed on cultured PBMCs, taken from culture after CMV antigen stimulation. The receptors stem from a human donor in good health (CMV status not recorded). Some clones in this sample may be carry-over from other donors' samples.

The DNA for the CDR3 is TGTGCCAGCGGCCGAAGGCAGGCAGACACTGAAGCTTTCTTT. Its translation is CASGRRQADTEAFF. The J gene is TRBJ1-1, the V gene TRBV6-6; D remains unclear. The length of the CDR3 is 14 residues. Germline V gene data show CDR1 as MNHNY and CDR2 as SVGAGI (reference sequence). The V and J ends lost 8 bases and 3 bases respectively, with 16 bases between them.

This chain links TRBV10-3 with TRBJ1-1; no clear D. V was pared by 2 bases and J by 0 bases, with 7 bases between. CDR1 is ENHRY, CDR2 SYGVKD, per germline. This CDR3 has 14 amino acids. Here the CDR3 DNA reads TGTGCCATCAGTGAGCCAGACATGAACACTGAAGCTTTCTTT. Amino acids: CAISEPDMNTEAFF.